The 3 T cell receptor beta chains reported below all come from one sample, sequenced in a study of Ad26.COV2.S vaccination and SARS-CoV-2 variants. Sequencing was performed with immunoSEQ multiplex PCR; in TCRdb, only in-frame clones are kept and a portion is missing. The sample yields hundreds of thousands of clones, around 89% seen once. Treatment meaning: 19 received Ad26.COV2.S at low or high dose, single or two shots; about 5 received placebo; per-sample allocation not given. The samples were gathered on day 63 after the first injection of vaccine or placebo. Here the sequenced sample was peripheral blood, taken in a trial of Ad26.COV2.S vaccine versus placebo. Receptor source: a person between 18 and 65 years old who received the Ad26.COV2.S COVID-19 vaccine or a placebo.

The J gene is TRBJ1-2, the V gene TRBV6-5; 11 bases match TRBD1. V was pared by 4 bases and J by 8 bases, with 12 bases of the junction left unmatched. Germline CDR1 MNHEY, CDR2 SVGAGI. CDR3 length: 16 residues. CDR3 amino acids: CASSFQPGQGVEGYTF. The CDR3 DNA reads TGTGCCAGCAGTTTCCAGCCGGGACAGGGGGTGGAGGGCTACACCTTC.

The chain has TRBV5-4 and TRBJ2-7; no definite D call. V dropped 0 bases and J dropped 6 bases, with 10 bases sitting between them. This CDR3 contains 13 residues. Germline CDR1 and CDR2: SGHNT and YYREEE (reference sequence). The CDR3 protein is CASSLGWEREQYF. The CDR3 DNA reads TGTGCCAGCAGCTTGGGTTGGGAACGCGAGCAGTACTTC. The whole variable domain, filled in from reference TRBV5-4 and TRBJ2-7, reads ETGVTQSPTHLIKTRGQQVTLRCSSQSGHNTVSWYQQALGQGPQFIFQYYREEENGRGNFPPRFSGLQFPNYSSELNVNALELDDSALYLCASSLGWEREQYFGPGTRLTVT.

J is TRBJ1-5 and V is TRBV28, with 9 bases that match TRBD1. The V gene's germline CDR1 is MDHEN and CDR2 SYDVKM. The CDR3 totals 15 residues. The trim removed 3 bases at V and 6 bases at J, leaving 6 bases unmatched. Here the CDR3 reads CASSFQWTGAQPQHF. The CDR3 nucleotides read TGTGCCAGCAGTTTCCAATGGACAGGGGCTCAGCCCCAGCATTTT.